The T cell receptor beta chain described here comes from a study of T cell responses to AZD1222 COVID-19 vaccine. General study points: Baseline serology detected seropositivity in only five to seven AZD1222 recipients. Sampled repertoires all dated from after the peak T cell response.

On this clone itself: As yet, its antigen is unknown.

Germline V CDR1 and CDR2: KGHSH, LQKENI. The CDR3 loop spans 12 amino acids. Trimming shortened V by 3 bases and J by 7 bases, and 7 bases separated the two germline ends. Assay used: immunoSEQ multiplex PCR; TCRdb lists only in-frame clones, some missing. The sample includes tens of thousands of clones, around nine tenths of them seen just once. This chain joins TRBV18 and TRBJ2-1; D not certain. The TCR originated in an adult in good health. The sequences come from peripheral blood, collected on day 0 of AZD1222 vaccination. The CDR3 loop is CASSPLRNEQFF. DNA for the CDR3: TGTGCCAGCTCACCTTTAAGAAATGAGCAGTTCTTC.